This record looks at one T cell receptor (beta chain) sequence and its context. This clone was picked up one time. It has no known antigen specificity. Base qualities are not at hand, and no much larger clone is one base apart. V drops 5 bases and J drops 4 bases, leaving 11 bases in between. CDR3 length: 12 amino acids, cysteine to phenylalanine. Only the CDR3 portion is preserved as DNA: 36 bases, with reading frame beginning at the first base. Sequences SQVTM (CDR1) and ANQGSEA (CDR2) are obtained from the germline V gene. Genomic DNA was extracted from sorted cells with the Quick-DNA Microprep Kit. Amplification of TCRbeta DNA was done with the immunoSEQ hsTCRbeta kit, following the protocol from the manufacturer. TCRbeta libraries were sequenced on an Illumina MiSeq instrument. The original pipeline was this. Following removal of out-of-frame sequences, around 2.4 million distinct TCRbeta sequences were retained, with an average of about 70,000 per individual. Two values were used to score each individual: the count of 150 to 200 previously reported CMV-associated TCRbeta sequences and the total count of productive distinct TCRbeta sequences. A beta-binomial model was reimplemented in Python, and random forests from scikit-learn, run with default parameters, were trained on data from the US cohort. Classifier performance on the Belgian cohort was summarized as median AUC with percentile confidence intervals over 10,000 bootstrap iterations. Held by TCRdb, this immuneACCESS table contains in-frame sequences only and omits some clones. Under half of the omission traces to an unresolved V gene where checked; the cause of the rest is unknown. That table gives V, J and clone size, and the DNA gave D and trimming. This sample comprises about 82,000 clones, approximately 80% of them detected only once. The ten largest clones capture around 0.75% of the sample.

This sample was taken from a study of memory CD4+ T cells and cytomegalovirus serostatus (dated by TCRdb to between 2019 and 2020). With respect to the entire study: The cohort included around 35 healthy adults from Belgium, of whom 9 were CMV seropositive and approximately 24 were CMV seronegative. To replicate a published TCR-based CMV serostatus classifier, the study sequenced CD4+ memory TCRbeta repertoires from a Belgian cohort whose cytomegalovirus serostatus was known.

The paper's findings and limits, for the study overall: CMV serostatus prediction reached a median bootstrapped AUC of 0.95 with the original framework and about 0.91 with a US-trained random forest. The results were interpreted as suggesting that the CMV-associated TCR signature is largely present in the CD4+ memory repertoire. Of 150 to 200 previously reported CMV-associated TCRbeta sequences, 55 to 75 appeared in the CD4+ memory repertoires, each in one to five individuals. On the Belgian cohort, the classifier built on the original framework reached a median bootstrapped AUC of around 0.96, with a 95% CI of 0.76-1.00. Only CD4+CD45RO+ memory cells were sequenced, in contrast to the original study, in which naive and memory CD4+ and CD8+ populations were covered.

A FACSAria II was used to sort memory CD4+ T cells, defined as single viable CD3+CD4+CD8-CD45RO+ cells. CMV serostatus was determined with a Roche Elecsys assay detecting serum IgG against CMV pp150, pp28, p38 and p52. After thawing, total CD4+ T cells were enriched by positive selection with CD4 magnetic microbeads. The samples came from a separate study whose specific focus was interrogating the CD4+ T cell memory repertoire. Peripheral blood mononuclear cells were isolated and cryopreserved according to standard operating procedures, and serum was kept at -80 degrees C. The staining relied on CD3-PerCP (BW264/56), CD4-APC (RPA-T4), CD45RO-PE (UCHT1) and CD8-Pacific Orange (3B5) antibodies, and Sytox blue was used to exclude non-viable cells.

The sample comprised memory CD4+ T cells from blood. The sequence links TRBV29-1 to TRBJ1-2; TRBD1 is perhaps the D gene, given 5 matching bases. The clonotype was recovered from an adult in good health and CMV-seronegative. The CDR3 sequence is CSVTTGFYGYTF. The nucleotide sequence reads TGCAGCGTTACCACAGGATTCTATGGCTACACCTTC.